This T cell receptor beta chain was found in a study of cytomegalovirus exposure and HLA in healthy donors. Overall study results and limits: The productive fraction for most TCR beta V segments was about 87% or about 30% in an earlier analysis. Sequences of the TCR beta chain were said to predict the HLA-A and HLA-B alleles of most subjects accurately.

The PCR was carried out with 60 Vbeta primers and 13 Jbeta primers. Sequenced by immunoSEQ multiplex PCR; TCRdb stores in-frame clones only, minus some. The data contain more than 90,000 clones, less than 85% of them seen just once; the ten biggest clones take up about 16%. This clone was observed once. What it binds is not known. What was sequenced was PBMCs. The sequence came from a man aged 45-65 years in good health and CMV-seropositive.

The CDR3 bases are TGTGCCAGCAGCCAAAGACTAGCGGGGGCGGGGGAGACCCAGTACTTC. It translates to CASSQRLAGAGETQYF. The rearrangement uses TRBV7-6 and TRBJ2-5; 12 bases agree with TRBD2. The length of the CDR3 is 16 residues. In germline, CDR1 is SGHVS, CDR2 FNYEAQ. Losses at the gene ends were 5 bases for V and 5 bases for J; bases not matched to a gene: 9.